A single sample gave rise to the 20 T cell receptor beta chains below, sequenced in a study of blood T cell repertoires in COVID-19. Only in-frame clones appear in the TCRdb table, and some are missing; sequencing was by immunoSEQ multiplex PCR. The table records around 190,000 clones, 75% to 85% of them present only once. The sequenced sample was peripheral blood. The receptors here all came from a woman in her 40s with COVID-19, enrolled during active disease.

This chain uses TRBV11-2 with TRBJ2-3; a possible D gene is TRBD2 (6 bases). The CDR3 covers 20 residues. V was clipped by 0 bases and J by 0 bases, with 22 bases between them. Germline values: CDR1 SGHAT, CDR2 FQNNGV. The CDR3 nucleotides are TGTGCCAGCAGCTTAGACTTGGGGAGGTTCGACATATTTAGCACAGATACGCAGTATTTT. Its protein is CASSLDLGRFDIFSTDTQYF. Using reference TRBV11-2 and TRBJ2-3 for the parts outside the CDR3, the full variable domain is EAGVAQSPRYKIIEKRQSVAFWCNPISGHATLYWYQQILGQGPKLLIQFQNNGVVDDSQLPKDRFSAERLKGVDSTLKIQPAKLEDSAVYLCASSLDLGRFDIFSTDTQYFGPGTRLTVL.

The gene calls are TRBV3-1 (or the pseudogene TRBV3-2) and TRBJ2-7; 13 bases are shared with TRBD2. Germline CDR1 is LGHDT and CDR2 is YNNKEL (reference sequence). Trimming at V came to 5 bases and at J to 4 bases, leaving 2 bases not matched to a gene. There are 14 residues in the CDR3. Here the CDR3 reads CASSSGLAGYEQYF. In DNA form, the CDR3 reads TGTGCCAGCAGCTCGGGACTAGCGGGGTACGAGCAGTACTTC.

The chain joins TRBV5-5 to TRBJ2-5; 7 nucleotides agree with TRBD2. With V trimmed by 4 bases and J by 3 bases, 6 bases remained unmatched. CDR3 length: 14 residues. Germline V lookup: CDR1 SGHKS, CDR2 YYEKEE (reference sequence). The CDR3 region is CASSGTGTKETQYF. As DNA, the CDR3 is TGTGCCAGCAGCGGAACCGGGACTAAAGAGACCCAGTACTTC.

The CDR3 sequence is CASSQGIRKETQYF. As DNA, the CDR3 is TGTGCCAGCAGCCAGGGCATCCGGAAAGAGACCCAGTACTTC. The chain uses TRBV14 and TRBJ2-5; D is undetermined. The V end lost 3 bases, the J end lost 3 bases, and 11 bases lay between the germline ends. The CDR3 consists of 14 residues. The germline V gene has CDR1 SGHDN and CDR2 FVKESK. The variable domain in full, with the rest retrieved from reference TRBV14 and TRBJ2-5, is EAGVTQFPSHSVIEKGQTVTLRCDPISGHDNLYWYRRVMGKEIKFLLHFVKESKQDESGMPNNRFLAERTGGTYSTLKVQPAELEDSGVYFCASSQGIRKETQYFGPGTRLLVL.

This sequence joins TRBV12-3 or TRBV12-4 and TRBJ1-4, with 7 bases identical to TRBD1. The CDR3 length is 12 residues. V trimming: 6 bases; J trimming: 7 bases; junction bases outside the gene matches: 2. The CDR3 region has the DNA TGTGCCAGCAGCTCAGGGGGTGAAAAACTGTTTTTT. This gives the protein CASSSGGEKLFF.

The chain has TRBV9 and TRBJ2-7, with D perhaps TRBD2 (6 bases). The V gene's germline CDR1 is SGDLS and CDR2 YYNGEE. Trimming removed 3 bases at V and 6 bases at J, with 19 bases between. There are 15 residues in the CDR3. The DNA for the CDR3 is TGTGCCAGCAGCGGTGTTGGGACTCTGGGGGTCGAGCAGTACTTC. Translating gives CASSGVGTLGVEQYF.

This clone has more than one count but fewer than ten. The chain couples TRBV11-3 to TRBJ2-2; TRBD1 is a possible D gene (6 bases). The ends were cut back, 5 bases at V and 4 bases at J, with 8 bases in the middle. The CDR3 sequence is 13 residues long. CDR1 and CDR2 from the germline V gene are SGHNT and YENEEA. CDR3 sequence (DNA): TGTGCCAGCAGCACAGGGTTCACCGGGGAGCTGTTTTTT. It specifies CASSTGFTGELFF.

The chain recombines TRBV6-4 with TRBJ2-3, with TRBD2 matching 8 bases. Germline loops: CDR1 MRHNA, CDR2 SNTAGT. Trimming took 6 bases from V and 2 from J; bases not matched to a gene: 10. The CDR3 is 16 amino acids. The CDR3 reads CASSTFAGGLTDTQYF. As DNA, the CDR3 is TGTGCCAGCAGCACCTTCGCGGGGGGTCTCACAGATACGCAGTATTTT.

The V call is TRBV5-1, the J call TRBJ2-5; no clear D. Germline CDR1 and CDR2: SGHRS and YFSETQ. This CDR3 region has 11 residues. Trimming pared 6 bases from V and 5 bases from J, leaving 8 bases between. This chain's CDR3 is CASTPGETQYF. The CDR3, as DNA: TGCGCCAGCACCCCGGGTGAGACCCAGTACTTC.

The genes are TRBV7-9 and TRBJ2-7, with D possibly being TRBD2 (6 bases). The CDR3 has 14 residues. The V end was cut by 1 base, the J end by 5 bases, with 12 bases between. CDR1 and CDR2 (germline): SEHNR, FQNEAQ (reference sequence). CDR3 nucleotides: TGTGCCAGCAGCTTAGACGAGCGGGCCCACGAGCAGTACTTC. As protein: CASSLDERAHEQYF.

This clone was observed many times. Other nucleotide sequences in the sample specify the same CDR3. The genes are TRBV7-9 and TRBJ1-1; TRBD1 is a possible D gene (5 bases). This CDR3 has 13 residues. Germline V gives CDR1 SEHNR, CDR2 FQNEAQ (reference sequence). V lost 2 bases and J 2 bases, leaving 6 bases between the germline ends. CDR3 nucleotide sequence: TGTGCCAGCAGCTTACAGGGAAACACTGAAGCTTTCTTT. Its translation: CASSLQGNTEAFF.

The CDR3 DNA follows: TGTGCCAGCAGGGGGCCGGGGGACGGGGAGCTGTTTTTT. Translating it yields CASRGPGDGELFF. V and J are TRBV3-1 (or the pseudogene TRBV3-2) and TRBJ2-2; TRBD2 might be the D (6 bases). Germline V gene sequence: CDR1 LGHDT, CDR2 YNNKEL (reference sequence). This CDR3 comprises 13 residues. V was trimmed by 6 bases and J by 7 bases, leaving 12 bases between them.

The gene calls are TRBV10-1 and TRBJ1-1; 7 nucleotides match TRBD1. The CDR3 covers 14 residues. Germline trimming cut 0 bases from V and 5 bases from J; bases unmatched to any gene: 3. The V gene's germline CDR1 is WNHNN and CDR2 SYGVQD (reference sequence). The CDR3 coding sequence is TGCGCCAGCAGTGAGTCAGGGGGCGCGACTGAAGCTTTCTTT. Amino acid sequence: CASSESGGATEAFF.

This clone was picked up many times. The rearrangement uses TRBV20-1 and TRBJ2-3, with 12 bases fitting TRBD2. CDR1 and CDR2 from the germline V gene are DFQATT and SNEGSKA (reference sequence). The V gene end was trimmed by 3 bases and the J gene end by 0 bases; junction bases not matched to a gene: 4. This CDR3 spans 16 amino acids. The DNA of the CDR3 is TGCAGTGCTAGTCGGACTAGCGGGAAGAGCACAGATACGCAGTATTTT. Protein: CSASRTSGKSTDTQYF.

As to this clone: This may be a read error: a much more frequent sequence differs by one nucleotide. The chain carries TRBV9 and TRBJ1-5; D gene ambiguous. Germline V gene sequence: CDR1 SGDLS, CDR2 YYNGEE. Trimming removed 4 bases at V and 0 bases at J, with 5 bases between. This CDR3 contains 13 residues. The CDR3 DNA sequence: TGTGCCAGCAGCCTTTATAGCAATCAGCCCCAGCATTTT. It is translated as CASSLYSNQPQHF.

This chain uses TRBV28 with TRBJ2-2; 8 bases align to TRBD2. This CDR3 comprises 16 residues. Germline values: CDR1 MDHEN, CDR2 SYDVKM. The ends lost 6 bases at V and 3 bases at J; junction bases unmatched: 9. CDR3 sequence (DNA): TGTGCCAGCAGGACCTCCGGGACTAGATACACCGGGGAGCTGTTTTTT. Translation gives CASRTSGTRYTGELFF.

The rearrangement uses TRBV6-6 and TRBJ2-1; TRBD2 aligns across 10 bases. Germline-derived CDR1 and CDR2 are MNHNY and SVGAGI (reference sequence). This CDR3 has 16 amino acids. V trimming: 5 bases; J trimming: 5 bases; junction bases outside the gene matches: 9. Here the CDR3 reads CASSLLLAGDNNEQFF. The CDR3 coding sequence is TGTGCCAGCAGTCTACTCCTAGCGGGGGATAACAATGAGCAGTTCTTC.

The CDR3 region is CASSFKSGGGTDTQYF. The CDR3 DNA reads as TGCGCCAGCAGCTTCAAAAGCGGGGGGGGCACAGATACGCAGTATTTT. The gene calls are TRBV5-1 and TRBJ2-3; 10 nucleotides agree with TRBD2. From germline, CDR1 is SGHRS and CDR2 YFSETQ. CDR3 length: 16 amino acids. With 2 bases clipped from V and 1 base from J, the junction kept 4 bases outside the gene matches.

This CDR3 reads CASSLRQVTDTQYF. DNA of the CDR3: TGTGCCAGCAGCCTACGACAGGTAACAGATACGCAGTATTTT. The chain has TRBV5-8 and TRBJ2-3; weak D call: TRBD1 (6 bases). The germline gives CDR1 SGHTS, CDR2 YDEGEE. This CDR3 contains 14 residues. Trimming shortened V by 4 bases and J by 3 bases, and 12 bases separated the two germline ends.

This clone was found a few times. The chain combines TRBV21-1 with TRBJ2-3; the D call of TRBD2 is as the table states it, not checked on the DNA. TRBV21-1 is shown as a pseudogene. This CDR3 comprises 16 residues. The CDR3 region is CASSKDSGSSTDTQYF. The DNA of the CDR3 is TGTGCCAGCAGTAAAGACAGCGGGTCTAGCACAGATACGCAGTATTTT.